The rows below give T cell receptor beta chains drawn from one sample of a study of shared clonotypes between healthy human individuals. Some clones are missing from TCRdb's copy, which holds only in-frame ones; the method was immunoSEQ multiplex PCR. The sample includes approximately 1.1 million clones, 78% seen only once; the top ten take 0.5% to 0.6%. Sequencing used memory CD4+ T cells from PBMCs. These receptors were collected from a man aged 18 to 35 in good health. Some clones in this sample may be carry-over from other donors' samples. Each CDR3 is given with its conserved first and last residue. The D gene is left open where the match is weak. The size field is filled for only some rows; it gives once, few, many or a size class.

DNA: TGTGCCAGCAGCACCAATTACGAGCAGTACTTC
CDR3: CASSTNYEQYF
J: TRBJ2-7
V: TRBV7-2
D: .
length: 11
size: many

DNA: TGCGCCAGCAGCTTTGGAGGGACGGCCTCTGGAAACACCATATATTTT
CDR3: CASSFGGTASGNTIYF
J: TRBJ1-3
V: TRBV5-1
D: .
length: 16
size: .

DNA: TGCGCCAGCACCCTGCAGGGGAATTCCGGGGAGCTGTTTTTT
CDR3: CASTLQGNSGELFF
J: TRBJ2-2
V: TRBV5-1
D: .
length: 14
size: .

DNA: TGTGCCAGCAGCTTAGCAAGCCAGTGGGACACTGAAGCTTTCTTT
CDR3: CASSLASQWDTEAFF
J: TRBJ1-1
V: TRBV11-2
D: .
length: 15
size: .

DNA: TGTGCCAGCAGCTCCCGAGGAAGCACAGATACGCAGTATTTT
CDR3: CASSSRGSTDTQYF
J: TRBJ2-3
V: TRBV7-9
D: .
length: 14
size: .

DNA: TGTGCCAGCAGCCGCGAGGGCTATGGCTACACCTTC
CDR3: CASSREGYGYTF
J: TRBJ1-2
V: TRBV7-2
D: .
length: 12
size: .

DNA: TGTGCCAGCAGCTTAAACGGCGGGTACGATACGCAGTATTTT
CDR3: CASSLNGGYDTQYF
J: TRBJ2-3
V: TRBV7-9
D: .
length: 14
size: .

DNA: TGTGCCAGCAGCTTAACAAGGACAGGGATTAACACCGGGGAGCTGTTTTTT
CDR3: CASSLTRTGINTGELFF
J: TRBJ2-2
V: TRBV11-2
D: TRBD1
length: 17
size: .

DNA: TGCGCCAGCAGCCCACATCAGGGGGTCAGGGGCTACACCTTC
CDR3: CASSPHQGVRGYTF
J: TRBJ1-2
V: TRBV5-1
D: TRBD1
length: 14
size: .

DNA: TGTGCCAGCAGCTTATTAACAGGAATCTACGAGCAGTACTTC
CDR3: CASSLLTGIYEQYF
J: TRBJ2-7
V: TRBV7-9
D: .
length: 14
size: once

DNA: TGCAGCGTTAACCAGGGGGCGAACACTGAAGCTTTCTTT
CDR3: CSVNQGANTEAFF
J: TRBJ1-1
V: TRBV29-1
D: TRBD1
length: 13
size: .

DNA: TGTGCCTGGAACGGTCAGCGGGGGCAGCCCCAGCATTTT
CDR3: CAWNGQRGQPQHF
J: TRBJ1-5
V: TRBV30
D: .
length: 13
size: .

DNA: TGCGCCAGCAGCTTCTATGGCTACGAGCAGTACTTC
CDR3: CASSFYGYEQYF
J: TRBJ2-7
V: TRBV5-1
D: .
length: 12
size: .

DNA: TGTGCCAGCAGCCACGGGACAGGGGGAGGCAACGAGCAGTACTTC
CDR3: CASSHGTGGGNEQYF
J: TRBJ2-7
V: TRBV6-6
D: TRBD1
length: 15
size: once

DNA: TGTGCCAGCAGCGTAGGGTGGGCAGCGGCATACAATGAGCAGTTCTTC
CDR3: CASSVGWAAAYNEQFF
J: TRBJ2-1
V: TRBV9
D: .
length: 16
size: few

DNA: TGTGCCAGCACCACTAGATATGGAGATACGCAGTATTTT
CDR3: CASTTRYGDTQYF
J: TRBJ2-3
V: TRBV27
D: .
length: 13
size: once

DNA: TGTGCCAGCAGCTCGAGGCGGGTTAGCTCCTACGAGCAGTACTTC
CDR3: CASSSRRVSSYEQYF
J: TRBJ2-7
V: TRBV5-5
D: .
length: 15
size: .

DNA: TGTGCCAGCAGCTCGGACAGGCAGTATGGCTACACCTTC
CDR3: CASSSDRQYGYTF
J: TRBJ1-2
V: TRBV7-2
D: TRBD1
length: 13
size: .

DNA: TGTGCCAGCAGCGGCAGGGGGTCGATCACTGAAGCTTTCTTT
CDR3: CASSGRGSITEAFF
J: TRBJ1-1
V: TRBV7-9
D: TRBD1
length: 14
size: .

DNA: TGCAGCGTTGAAGATGGACAGAGAAACTCCTACGAGCAGTACTTC
CDR3: CSVEDGQRNSYEQYF
J: TRBJ2-7
V: TRBV29-1
D: .
length: 15
size: .

DNA: TGTGCCAGCTCACGGGACAGAGTGAACACTGAAGCTTTCTTT
CDR3: CASSRDRVNTEAFF
J: TRBJ1-1
V: TRBV18
D: TRBD1
length: 14
size: many

DNA: TGTGCCAGCAGTCCCACCCAAGAGACCCAGTACTTC
CDR3: CASSPTQETQYF
J: TRBJ2-5
V: TRBV6-5
D: .
length: 12
size: .

DNA: TGCGCCAGCACCGAGACAGAAGAGACCCAGTACTTC
CDR3: CASTETEETQYF
J: TRBJ2-5
V: TRBV5-1
D: .
length: 12
size: .

DNA: TGTGCCAGCAGTTTCCCCCGATCCTCCTACGAGCAGTACTTC
CDR3: CASSFPRSSYEQYF
J: TRBJ2-7
V: TRBV27
D: .
length: 14
size: .

DNA: TGCGCCAGCAGCTCAGCAGGAATGATCTCTGGAAACACCATATATTTT
CDR3: CASSSAGMISGNTIYF
J: TRBJ1-3
V: TRBV5-1
D: .
length: 16
size: .

DNA: TGTGCCAGCAGCTCTAGGAGGGAGTTAACCTACAATGAGCAGTTCTTC
CDR3: CASSSRRELTYNEQFF
J: TRBJ2-1
V: TRBV7-2
D: .
length: 16
size: once

DNA: TGTGCCAGCAGCGAGGGGGCAGGGTTGAGGACTGAAGCTTTCTTT
CDR3: CASSEGAGLRTEAFF
J: TRBJ1-1
V: TRBV9
D: TRBD1
length: 15
size: .

DNA: TGCGCCAGCAGCTTGGCGAAGTCGGGGGAAGGGACCCAGTACTTC
CDR3: CASSLAKSGEGTQYF
J: TRBJ2-5
V: TRBV5-1
D: .
length: 15
size: .

DNA: TGCGCCAGCAGCTTAATAACTAGCCCCTCCTACAATGAGCAGTTCTTC
CDR3: CASSLITSPSYNEQFF
J: TRBJ2-1
V: TRBV5-1
D: .
length: 16
size: .